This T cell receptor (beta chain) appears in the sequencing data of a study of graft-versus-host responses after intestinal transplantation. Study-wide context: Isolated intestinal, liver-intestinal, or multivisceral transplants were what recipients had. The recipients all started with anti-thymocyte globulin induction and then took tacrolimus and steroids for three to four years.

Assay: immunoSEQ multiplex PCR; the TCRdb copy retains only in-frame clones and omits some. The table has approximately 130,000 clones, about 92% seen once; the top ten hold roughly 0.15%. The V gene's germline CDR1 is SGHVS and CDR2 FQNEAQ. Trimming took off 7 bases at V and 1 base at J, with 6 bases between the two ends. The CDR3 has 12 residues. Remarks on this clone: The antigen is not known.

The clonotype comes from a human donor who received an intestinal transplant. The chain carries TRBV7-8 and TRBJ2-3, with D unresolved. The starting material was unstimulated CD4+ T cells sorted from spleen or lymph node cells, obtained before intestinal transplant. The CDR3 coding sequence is TGTGCCAGCAACAGTGGCACAGATACGCAGTATTTT. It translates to CASNSGTDTQYF.